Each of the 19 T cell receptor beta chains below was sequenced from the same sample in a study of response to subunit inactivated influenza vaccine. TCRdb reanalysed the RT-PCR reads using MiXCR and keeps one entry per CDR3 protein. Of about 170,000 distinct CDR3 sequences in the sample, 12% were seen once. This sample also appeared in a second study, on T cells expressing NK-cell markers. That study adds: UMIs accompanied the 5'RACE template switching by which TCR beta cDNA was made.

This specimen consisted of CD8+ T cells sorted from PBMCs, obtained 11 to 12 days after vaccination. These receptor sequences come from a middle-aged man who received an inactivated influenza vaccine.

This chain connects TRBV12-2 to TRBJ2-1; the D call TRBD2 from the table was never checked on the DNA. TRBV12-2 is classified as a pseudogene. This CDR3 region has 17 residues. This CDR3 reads CASRPTAAGGPVDEQFF. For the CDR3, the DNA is TGTGCAAGTCGCCCAACTGCGGCGGGAGGGCCAGTAGATGAGCAGTTCTTC.

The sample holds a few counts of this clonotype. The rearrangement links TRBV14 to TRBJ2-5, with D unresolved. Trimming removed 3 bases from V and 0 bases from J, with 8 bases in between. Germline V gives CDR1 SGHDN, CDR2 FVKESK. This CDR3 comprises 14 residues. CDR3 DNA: TGTGCCAGCAGCCATCTAGAGTACCAAGAGACCCAGTACTTC. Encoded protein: CASSHLEYQETQYF. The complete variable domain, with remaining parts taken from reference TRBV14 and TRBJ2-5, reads EAGVTQFPSHSVIEKGQTVTLRCDPISGHDNLYWYRRVMGKEIKFLLHFVKESKQDESGMPNNRFLAERTGGTYSTLKVQPAELEDSGVYFCASSHLEYQETQYFGPGTRLLVL.

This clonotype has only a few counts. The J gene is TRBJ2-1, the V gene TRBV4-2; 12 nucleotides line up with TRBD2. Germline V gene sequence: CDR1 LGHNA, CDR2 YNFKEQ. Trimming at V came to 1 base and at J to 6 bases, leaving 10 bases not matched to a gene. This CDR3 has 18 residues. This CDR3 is CASSQGGLTSGRGNEQFF. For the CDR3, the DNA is TGTGCCAGCAGCCAAGGCGGATTGACTAGCGGGAGAGGCAATGAGCAGTTCTTC.

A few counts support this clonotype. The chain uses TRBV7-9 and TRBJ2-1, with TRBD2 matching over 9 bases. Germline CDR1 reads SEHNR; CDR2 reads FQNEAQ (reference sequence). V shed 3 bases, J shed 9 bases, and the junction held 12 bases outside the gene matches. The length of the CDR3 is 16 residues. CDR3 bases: TGTGCCAGCAGCTTTGGCTCCAGCGGGAGGAGGGTTGAGCAGTTCTTC. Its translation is CASSFGSSGRRVEQFF.

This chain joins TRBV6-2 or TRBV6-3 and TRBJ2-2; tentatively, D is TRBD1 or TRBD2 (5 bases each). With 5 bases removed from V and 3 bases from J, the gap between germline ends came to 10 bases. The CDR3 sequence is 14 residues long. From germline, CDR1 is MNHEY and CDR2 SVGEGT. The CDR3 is CASSRWDDTGELFF. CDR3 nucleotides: TGTGCCAGCAGTCGATGGGACGACACCGGGGAGCTGTTTTTT.

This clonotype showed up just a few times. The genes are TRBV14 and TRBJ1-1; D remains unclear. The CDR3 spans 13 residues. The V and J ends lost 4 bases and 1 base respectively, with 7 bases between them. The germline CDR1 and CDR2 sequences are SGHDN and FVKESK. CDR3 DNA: TGTGCCAGCAGCCGACGGGCGAACACTGAAGCTTTCTTT. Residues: CASSRRANTEAFF.

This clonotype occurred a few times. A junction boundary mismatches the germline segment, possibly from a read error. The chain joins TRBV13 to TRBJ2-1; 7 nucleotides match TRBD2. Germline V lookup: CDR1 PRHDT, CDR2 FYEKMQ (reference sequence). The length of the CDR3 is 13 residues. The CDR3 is CASSPGVTGTKIF. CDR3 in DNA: TGTGCCAGCAGCCCCGGAGTAACCGGGACTAAGATCTTC. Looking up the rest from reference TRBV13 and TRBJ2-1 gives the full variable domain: AAGVIQSPRHLIKEKRETATLKCYPIPRHDTVYWYQQGPGQDPQFLISFYEKMQSDKGSIPDRFSAQQFSDYHSELNMSSLELGDSALYFCASSPGVTGTKIFGPGTRLTVL.

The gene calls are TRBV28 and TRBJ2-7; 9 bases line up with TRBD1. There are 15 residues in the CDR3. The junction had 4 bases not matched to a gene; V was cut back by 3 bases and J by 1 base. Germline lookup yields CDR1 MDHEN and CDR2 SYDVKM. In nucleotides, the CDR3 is TGTGCCAGCAGTTTCGGGACAGGGTCATCCTACGAGCAGTACTTC. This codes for CASSFGTGSSYEQYF.

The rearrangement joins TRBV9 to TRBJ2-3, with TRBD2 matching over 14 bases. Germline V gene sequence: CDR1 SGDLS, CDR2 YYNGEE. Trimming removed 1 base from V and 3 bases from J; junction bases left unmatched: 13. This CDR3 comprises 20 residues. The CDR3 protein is CASSVTTGTSGSTPTDTQYF. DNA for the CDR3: TGTGCCAGCAGCGTAACTACCGGGACTAGCGGGAGTACCCCTACAGATACGCAGTATTTT.

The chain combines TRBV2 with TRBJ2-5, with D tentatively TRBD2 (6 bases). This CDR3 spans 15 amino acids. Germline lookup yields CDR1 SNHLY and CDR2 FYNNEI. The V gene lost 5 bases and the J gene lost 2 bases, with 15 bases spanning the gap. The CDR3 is CASSPAGTSQETQYF. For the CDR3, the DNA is TGTGCCAGCAGTCCGGCCGGGACTTCACAAGAGACCCAGTACTTC.

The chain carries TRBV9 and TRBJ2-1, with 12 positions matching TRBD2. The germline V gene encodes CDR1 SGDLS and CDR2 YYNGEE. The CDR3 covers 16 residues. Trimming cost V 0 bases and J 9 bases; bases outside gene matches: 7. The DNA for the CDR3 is TGTGCCAGCAGCGTAGCACTAGCGGGAGGAGCTGGTGAGCAGTTCTTC. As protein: CASSVALAGGAGEQFF.

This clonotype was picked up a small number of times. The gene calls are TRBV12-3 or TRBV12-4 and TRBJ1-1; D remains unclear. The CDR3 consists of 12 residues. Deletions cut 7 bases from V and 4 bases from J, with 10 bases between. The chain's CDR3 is CASMVRGTEAFF. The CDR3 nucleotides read TGTGCCAGCATGGTCCGGGGCACTGAAGCTTTCTTT.

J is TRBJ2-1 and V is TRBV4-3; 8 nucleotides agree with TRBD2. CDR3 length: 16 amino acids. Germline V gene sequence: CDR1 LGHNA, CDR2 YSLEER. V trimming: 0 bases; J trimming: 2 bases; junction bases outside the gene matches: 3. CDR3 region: CASSQETGGPYNEQFF. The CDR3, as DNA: TGCGCCAGCAGCCAAGAGACGGGAGGGCCCTACAATGAGCAGTTCTTC.

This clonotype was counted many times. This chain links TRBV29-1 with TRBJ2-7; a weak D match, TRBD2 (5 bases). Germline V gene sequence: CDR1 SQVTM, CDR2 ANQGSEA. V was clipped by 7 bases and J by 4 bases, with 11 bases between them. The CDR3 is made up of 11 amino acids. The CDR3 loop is CSAADPYEQYF. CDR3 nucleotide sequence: TGCAGCGCAGCGGACCCTTACGAGCAGTACTTC.

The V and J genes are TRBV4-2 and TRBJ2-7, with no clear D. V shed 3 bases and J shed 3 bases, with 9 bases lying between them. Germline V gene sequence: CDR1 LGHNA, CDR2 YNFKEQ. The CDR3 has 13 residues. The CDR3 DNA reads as TGTGCCAGCAGCCACGAGATCAGCTACGAGCAGTACTTC. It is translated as CASSHEISYEQYF.

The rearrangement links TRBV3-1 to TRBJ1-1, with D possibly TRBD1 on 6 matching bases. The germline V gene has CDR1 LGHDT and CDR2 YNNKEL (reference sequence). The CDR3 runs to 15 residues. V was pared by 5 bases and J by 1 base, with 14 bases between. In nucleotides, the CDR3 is TGTGCCAGCAGCTCCCCTGAGGACAGGAACACTGAAGCTTTCTTT. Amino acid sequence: CASSSPEDRNTEAFF.

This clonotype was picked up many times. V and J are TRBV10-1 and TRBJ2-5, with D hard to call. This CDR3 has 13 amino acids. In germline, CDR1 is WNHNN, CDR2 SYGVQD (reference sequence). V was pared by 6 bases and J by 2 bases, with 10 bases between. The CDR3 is CASRDDLQETQYF. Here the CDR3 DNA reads TGCGCCAGCAGGGACGACCTTCAAGAGACCCAGTACTTC.

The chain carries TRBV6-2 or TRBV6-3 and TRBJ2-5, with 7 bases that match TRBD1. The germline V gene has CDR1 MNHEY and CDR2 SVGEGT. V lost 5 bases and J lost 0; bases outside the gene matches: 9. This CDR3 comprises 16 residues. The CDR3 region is CASSLTTGPYQETQYF. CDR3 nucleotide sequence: TGTGCCAGCAGTCTTACGACAGGGCCCTACCAAGAGACCCAGTACTTC.

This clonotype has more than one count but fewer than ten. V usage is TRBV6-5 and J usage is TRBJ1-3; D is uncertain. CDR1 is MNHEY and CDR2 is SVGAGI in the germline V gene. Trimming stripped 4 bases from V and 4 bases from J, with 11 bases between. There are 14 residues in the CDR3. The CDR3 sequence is CASSFGVGGNTIYF. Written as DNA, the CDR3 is TGTGCCAGCAGTTTCGGAGTGGGAGGAAACACCATATATTTT.